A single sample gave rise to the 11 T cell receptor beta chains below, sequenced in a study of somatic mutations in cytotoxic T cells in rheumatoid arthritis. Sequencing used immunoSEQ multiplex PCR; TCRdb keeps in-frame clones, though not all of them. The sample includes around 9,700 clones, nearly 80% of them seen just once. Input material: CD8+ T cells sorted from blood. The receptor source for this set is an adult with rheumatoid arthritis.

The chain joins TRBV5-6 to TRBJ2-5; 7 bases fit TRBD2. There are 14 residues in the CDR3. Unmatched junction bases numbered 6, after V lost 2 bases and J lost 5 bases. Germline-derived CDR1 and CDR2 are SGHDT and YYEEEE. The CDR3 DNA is TGTGCCAGCAGCTTAGGCGGGAGTTTGGAGACCCAGTACTTC. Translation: CASSLGGSLETQYF. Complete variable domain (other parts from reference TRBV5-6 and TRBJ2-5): DAGVTQSPTHLIKTRGQQVTLRCSPKSGHDTVSWYQQALGQGPQFIFQYYEEEERQRGNFPDRFSGHQFPNYSSELNVNALLLGDSALYLCASSLGGSLETQYFGPGTRLLVL.

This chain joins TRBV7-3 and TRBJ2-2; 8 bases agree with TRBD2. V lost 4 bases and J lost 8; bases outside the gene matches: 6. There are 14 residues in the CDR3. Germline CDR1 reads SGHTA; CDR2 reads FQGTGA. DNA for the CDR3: TGTGCCAGCAGCTCCAGCGGGGGCGTGGGGGAGCTGTTTTTT. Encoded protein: CASSSSGGVGELFF.

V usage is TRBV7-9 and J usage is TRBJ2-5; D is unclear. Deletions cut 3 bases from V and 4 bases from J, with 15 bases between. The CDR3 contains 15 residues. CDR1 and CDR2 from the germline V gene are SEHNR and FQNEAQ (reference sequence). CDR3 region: CASSFELSVAETQYF. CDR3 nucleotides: TGTGCCAGCAGCTTTGAGTTGTCGGTAGCAGAGACCCAGTACTTC.

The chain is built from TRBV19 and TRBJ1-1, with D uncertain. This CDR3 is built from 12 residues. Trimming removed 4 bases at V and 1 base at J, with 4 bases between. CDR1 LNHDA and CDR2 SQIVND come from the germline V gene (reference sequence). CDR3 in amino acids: CASSRRNTEAFF. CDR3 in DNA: TGTGCCAGTAGTAGGAGGAACACTGAAGCTTTCTTT.

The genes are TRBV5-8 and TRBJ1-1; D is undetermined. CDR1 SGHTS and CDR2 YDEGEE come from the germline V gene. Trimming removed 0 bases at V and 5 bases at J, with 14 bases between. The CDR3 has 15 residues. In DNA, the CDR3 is TGTGCCAGCAGCTTGGTGCTGCGGGGTATAACTGAAGCTTTCTTT. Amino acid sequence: CASSLVLRGITEAFF.

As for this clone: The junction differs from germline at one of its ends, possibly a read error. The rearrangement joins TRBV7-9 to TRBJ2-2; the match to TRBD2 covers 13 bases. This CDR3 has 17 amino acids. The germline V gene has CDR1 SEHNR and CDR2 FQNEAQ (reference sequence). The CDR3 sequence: CTSSPWTSGSITGELFF. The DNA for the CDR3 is TGTACCAGCAGCCCGTGGACTAGCGGGAGTATCACCGGGGAGCTGTTTTTT.

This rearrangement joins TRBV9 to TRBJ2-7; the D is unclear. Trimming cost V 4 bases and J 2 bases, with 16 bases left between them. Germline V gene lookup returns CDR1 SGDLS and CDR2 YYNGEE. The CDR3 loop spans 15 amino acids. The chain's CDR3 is CASSPSDNPTYEQYF. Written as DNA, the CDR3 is TGTGCCAGCAGCCCCTCCGACAACCCCACCTACGAGCAGTACTTC.

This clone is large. The CDR3: CASTPFLPLAGGPSTDTQYF. The CDR3 region has the DNA TGTGCCAGCACCCCATTCTTACCGCTAGCGGGGGGCCCAAGCACAGATACGCAGTATTTT. The chain couples TRBV7-8 to TRBJ2-3; 11 bases agree with TRBD2. This CDR3 region has 20 residues. The V and J ends lost 7 bases and 0 bases, in that order; junction bases with no gene match: 18. Germline values: CDR1 SGHVS, CDR2 FQNEAQ.

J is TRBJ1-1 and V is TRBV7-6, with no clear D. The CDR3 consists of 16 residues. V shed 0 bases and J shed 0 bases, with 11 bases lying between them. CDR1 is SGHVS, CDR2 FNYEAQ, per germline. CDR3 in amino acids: CASSLALGDMNTEAFF. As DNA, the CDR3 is TGTGCCAGCAGCTTAGCGCTAGGAGACATGAACACTGAAGCTTTCTTT.

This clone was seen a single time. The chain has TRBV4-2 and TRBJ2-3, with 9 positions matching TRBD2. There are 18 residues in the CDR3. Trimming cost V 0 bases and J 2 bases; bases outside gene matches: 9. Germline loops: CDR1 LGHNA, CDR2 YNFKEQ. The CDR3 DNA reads TGTGCCAGCAGCCAAGAGGGCGGGAGGGGAGGGTTCACAGATACGCAGTATTTT. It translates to CASSQEGGRGGFTDTQYF.

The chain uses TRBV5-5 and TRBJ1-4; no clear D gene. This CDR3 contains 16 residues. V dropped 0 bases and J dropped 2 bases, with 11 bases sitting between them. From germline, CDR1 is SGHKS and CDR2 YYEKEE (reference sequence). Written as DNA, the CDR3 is TGTGCCAGCAGCTTGGTGGGGAATCGGACTAATGAAAAACTGTTTTTT. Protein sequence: CASSLVGNRTNEKLFF.